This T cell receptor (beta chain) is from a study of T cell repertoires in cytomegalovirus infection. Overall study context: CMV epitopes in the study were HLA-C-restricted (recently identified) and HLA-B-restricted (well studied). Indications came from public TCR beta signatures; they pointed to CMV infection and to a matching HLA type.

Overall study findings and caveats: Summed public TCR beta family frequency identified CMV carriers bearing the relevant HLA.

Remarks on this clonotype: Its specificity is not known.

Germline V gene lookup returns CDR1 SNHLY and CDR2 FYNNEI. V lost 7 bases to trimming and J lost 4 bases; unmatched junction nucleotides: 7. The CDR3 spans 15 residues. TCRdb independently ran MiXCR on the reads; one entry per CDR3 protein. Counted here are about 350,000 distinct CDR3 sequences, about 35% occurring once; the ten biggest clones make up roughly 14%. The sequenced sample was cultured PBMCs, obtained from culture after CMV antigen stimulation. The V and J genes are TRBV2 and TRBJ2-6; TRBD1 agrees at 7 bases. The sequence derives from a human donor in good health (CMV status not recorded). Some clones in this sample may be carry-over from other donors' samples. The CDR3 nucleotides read TGTGCCAGCATGCAGGGGGTGACCGGGGCCAACGTCCTGACTTTC. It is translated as CASMQGVTGANVLTF.